The clone carrying this T cell receptor (beta chain) was recorded a few times. The sample originates from a study of blood T cells in healthy people across ages. The authors ran a second PCR of 7 to 11 cycles using a sample-barcoded 5' primer and a J-beta primer mix. Each CDR3 protein is one row after TCRdb ran MiXCR on the 5' RACE reads. The sample carries nearly 800,000 distinct CDR3 sequences, roughly 56% recorded once. The CDR3 sequence is 15 residues long. V was trimmed by 1 base and J by 0 bases, leaving 11 bases between them. Germline loops: CDR1 SGHDT, CDR2 YYEEEE. The gene calls are TRBV5-6 and TRBJ2-7; no clear D gene. The receptor was isolated from a middle-aged man in good health. Source material: blood. This CDR3 reads CASSLYSPGSYEQYF. The CDR3, as DNA: TGTGCCAGCAGCTTGTACTCCCCCGGCTCCTACGAGCAGTACTTC.